The text below deals with one TCR beta chain. The method was immunoSEQ multiplex PCR; TCRdb's version includes in-frame clones alone and lacks a portion of them. Counted here are millions of clones, roughly 96% occurring once; the ten biggest clones make up more than 0.1%. The data originate from a study of shared clonotypes between healthy human individuals. Sequencing used naive CD4+ T cells sorted from blood. Indicated subset: CD45RA+ positively selected. The receptor's source is a man aged 18 to 29 in good health.

CDR3 in DNA: TGTGCCAGCAGCCAAGATCGGTCTTCAGCCATTCAGTACTTC. Its translation: CASSQDRSSAIQYF. This rearrangement joins TRBV4-2 to TRBJ2-4, with D unclear. CDR1 is LGHNA and CDR2 is YNFKEQ in the germline V gene. The CDR3 has 14 residues. Trimming removed 0 bases from V and 9 bases from J, with 12 bases in between.